Listed below are T cell receptor beta chains from one sample, sequenced in a study of cytomegalovirus exposure and HLA in healthy donors. The repertoire was sequenced with immunoSEQ multiplex PCR; TCRdb's copy has only in-frame clones and lacks some. The table for this sample gives 50,000 to 70,000 clones. Sequences were obtained from PBMCs. The receptors here all came from a man aged 50-59 years in good health and CMV-seropositive. Each CDR3 is given with its conserved first and last residue. D genes are given only for firm matches.

CDR3aa	CDR3nt	d_gene	v_gene	j_gene
CSVEPAGVADNEQFF	TGCAGCGTTGAGCCAGCGGGAGTAGCCGACAATGAGCAGTTCTTC	TRBD2	TRBV29-1	TRBJ2-1
CAWSPGGTSYEQYF	TGTGCCTGGAGTCCCGGGGGGACTTCCTACGAGCAGTACTTC	TRBD2	TRBV30	TRBJ2-7
CASSQLLQGNYGYTF	TGTGCCAGCAGCCAGTTACTACAGGGGAACTATGGCTACACCTTC	TRBD1	TRBV4-2	TRBJ1-2
CATGGDRDYEQYF	TGTGCCACCGGCGGGGACAGGGACTACGAGCAGTACTTC	TRBD1	TRBV10-3	TRBJ2-7
CASSVTSGGQETQYF	TGTGCCAGCAGCGTAACTAGCGGGGGGCAGGAGACCCAGTACTTC	TRBD2	TRBV9	TRBJ2-5
CASSLLRRYYEQYF	TGCGCCAGCAGCTTGCTCCGCCGGTACTACGAGCAGTACTTC	.	TRBV5-1	TRBJ2-7
CASRGTSGKIGELFF	TGTGCCAGCAGGGGGACTAGCGGGAAGATCGGGGAGCTGTTTTTT	TRBD2	TRBV27	TRBJ2-2
CASSIGAGRGTEAFF	TGTGCCAGTAGTATCGGGGCAGGGAGGGGTACTGAAGCTTTCTTT	.	TRBV19	TRBJ1-1
CASSSPDRANEQFF	TGTGCCAGCAGTTCCCCCGACAGGGCCAATGAGCAGTTCTTC	TRBD1	TRBV28	TRBJ2-1
CASSARTSGGADTQYF	TGTGCCAGCAGCGCCAGGACTAGCGGGGGGGCGGATACGCAGTATTTT	TRBD2	TRBV9	TRBJ2-3
CASSLTQNYGYTF	TGTGCCAGCAGCTTAACACAGAACTATGGCTACACCTTC	.	TRBV5-8	TRBJ1-2
CASSTVSVNQPQHF	TGTGCCAGCAGTACCGTGTCGGTCAATCAGCCCCAGCATTTT	.	TRBV28	TRBJ1-5
CAAQALREGPNTQYF	TGTGCCGCCCAAGCCCTCCGGGAGGGCCCTAATACGCAGTATTTT	TRBD2	TRBV6-1	TRBJ2-3
CASSQEGAGGTEDFF	TGCGCCAGCAGCCAAGAAGGGGCAGGGGGCACTGAAGATTTCTTT	TRBD1	TRBV4-3	TRBJ1-1
CASSPSSGTGERYF	TGTGCCAGCTCACCCTCATCCGGGACAGGAGAGAGATACTTC	TRBD1	TRBV18	TRBJ2-7
CATSLAGGHQYF	TGTGCCACTAGTCTGGCGGGAGGGCATCAGTACTTC	TRBD2	TRBV6-6	TRBJ2-7
CSGRADSTDTQYF	TGCAGCGGGAGGGCAGATAGCACAGATACGCAGTATTTT	.	TRBV29-1	TRBJ2-3
CASSSDRGRVKPQHF	TGTGCCAGCAGTTCTGACAGGGGGCGAGTAAAGCCCCAGCATTTT	TRBD1	TRBV6-5	TRBJ1-5
CASRRASGSGGELFF	TGTGCCAGCAGAAGGGCTAGCGGGAGTGGCGGGGAGCTGTTTTTT	TRBD2	TRBV2	TRBJ2-2
CSVLGGAVYEQYF	TGCAGCGTTCTCGGGGGGGCTGTCTACGAGCAGTACTTC	TRBD2	TRBV29-1	TRBJ2-7
CASSPTSGGIYEQYF	TGCGCCAGCAGCCCTACTAGCGGAGGTATTTACGAGCAGTACTTC	TRBD2	TRBV4-3	TRBJ2-7
CASSPGDRGGAEAFF	TGTGCCAGCTCACCCGGGGACAGGGGGGGGGCTGAAGCTTTCTTT	TRBD1	TRBV18	TRBJ1-1
CASSLALQYEQYF	TGTGCCAGCAGCTTAGCGCTTCAGTACGAGCAGTACTTC	.	TRBV7-6	TRBJ2-7
CASSPGNGGVNYGYTF	TGTGCCAGCAGTCCCGGAAATGGAGGGGTCAACTATGGCTACACCTTC	.	TRBV6-6	TRBJ1-2
CASSETSGPGELFF	TGTGCCAGCAGTGAAACATCTGGGCCCGGGGAGCTGTTTTTT	.	TRBV6-1	TRBJ2-2
CASSEGKYTGELFF	TGTGCCAGTTCAGAGGGAAAGTACACCGGGGAGCTGTTTTTT	.	TRBV19	TRBJ2-2
CASSYGQPSDYGYTF	TGTGCCAGCAGTTACGGGCAGCCCAGTGACTATGGCTACACCTTC	.	TRBV6-6	TRBJ1-2
CASRKAGADYEQYF	TGCGCCAGCAGAAAAGCGGGAGCAGACTACGAGCAGTACTTC	TRBD2	TRBV5-1	TRBJ2-7
CASSLMGGRTFSYEQYF	TGCGCCAGCAGCTTGATGGGCGGGAGGACCTTCTCCTACGAGCAGTACTTC	TRBD2	TRBV5-1	TRBJ2-7
CASSLEGYPVRGETQYF	TGTGCCAGCAGCTTAGAGGGCTATCCCGTACGGGGGGAGACCCAGTACTTC	.	TRBV11-2	TRBJ2-5
CASSSNSGGRTDTQYF	TGTGCCAGCAGCTCAAACAGCGGGGGGCGCACAGATACGCAGTATTTT	TRBD2	TRBV7-2	TRBJ2-3
CASSMKTGEPHEQYF	TGTGCCAGCAGCATGAAGACAGGGGAACCCCACGAGCAGTACTTC	TRBD1	TRBV7-8	TRBJ2-7
CSAHRGNTGELFF	TGCAGCGCCCACAGGGGAAACACCGGGGAGCTGTTTTTT	TRBD1	TRBV29-1	TRBJ2-2
CASSPEQRGGETQYF	TGTGCCAGCAGCCCGGAACAAAGGGGGGGAGAGACCCAGTACTTC	.	TRBV7-2	TRBJ2-5
CASSLGWGMNTEAFF	TGTGCCAGCAGCTTAGGTTGGGGCATGAACACTGAAGCTTTCTTT	.	TRBV7-8	TRBJ1-1
CASSLDRGLAFF	TGCGCCAGCAGCTTAGACAGGGGGCTTGCTTTCTTT	TRBD1	TRBV5-1	TRBJ1-1
CASSQDLPVNYGYTF	TGCGCCAGCAGCCAAGATCTGCCAGTTAACTATGGCTACACCTTC	.	TRBV4-1	TRBJ1-2
CASSRDNGYGYTF	TGTGCCAGCAGCAGGGACAACGGCTATGGCTACACCTTC	.	TRBV5-6	TRBJ1-2
CASSPRDSGMNFGYTF	TGTGCCAGCAGCCCGAGGGACAGTGGGATGAACTTTGGCTACACCTTC	TRBD1	TRBV7-6	TRBJ1-2
CASSLARRNEQYF	TGTGCCAGCAGCTTAGCCAGGAGGAACGAGCAGTACTTC	.	TRBV7-2	TRBJ2-7
CASGGGLAPSTDTQYF	TGTGCCAGCGGAGGGGGACTAGCGCCTAGCACAGATACGCAGTATTTT	TRBD2	TRBV6-6	TRBJ2-3
CASSMGLGPYEQYF	TGTGCCAGTAGTATGGGGCTAGGACCTTACGAGCAGTACTTC	.	TRBV19	TRBJ2-7
CASSPINDKNEQYF	TGTGCCAGCAGTCCGATCAACGACAAAAATGAGCAGTACTTC	.	TRBV28	TRBJ2-7
CASSPGGQGGNEQFF	TGTGCCAGCTCACCAGGGGGACAGGGAGGAAATGAGCAGTTCTTC	TRBD1	TRBV18	TRBJ2-1
CASSYTRTGGGYGYTF	TGTGCCAGCAGTTACACCCGGACAGGGGGCGGCTATGGCTACACCTTC	TRBD1	TRBV6-5	TRBJ1-2
CASSRGSDSYEQYF	TGTGCCAGCAGCCGGGGCTCGGACAGCTACGAGCAGTACTTC	.	TRBV11-2	TRBJ2-7